Listed below are T cell receptor beta chains from one sample, sequenced in a study of T cell repertoires in cytomegalovirus infection. TCRdb recomputed calls from the reads with MiXCR, one row per CDR3 protein. The profile shows around 300,000 distinct CDR3 sequences, over 20% of them singletons. Input material: PBMCs. The receptors originated from a human donor in good health (CMV status not recorded). Some clones in this sample may be carry-over from other donors' samples. The CDR3 runs from the conserved cysteine through the conserved F or W. The D gene is left open where the match is weak. Some rows have no size entry. The others give once, few or many, or a class for an expanded clone.

j_call d_call v_call clone_size cdr3_aa cdr3_nt
TRBJ2-1 TRBD2 TRBV11-2 few CASSRLAGGFNEQFF TGTGCCAGCAGCCGCCTAGCGGGAGGTTTCAATGAGCAGTTCTTC
TRBJ1-6 . TRBV7-9 . CASSPGAGGSPLHF TGTGCCAGCAGCCCGGGGGCCGGGGGTTCACCCCTCCACTTT
TRBJ2-1 . TRBV5-1 . CASSLKGGSYNEQFF TGCGCCAGCAGCTTGAAGGGCGGATCCTACAATGAGCAGTTCTTC
TRBJ2-7 . TRBV12-3/TRBV12-4 . CASSLVLSEQYF TGTGCCAGCAGTTTAGTGCTCTCCGAGCAGTACTTC
TRBJ2-5 . TRBV11-2 . CASSLLVSTVQETQYF TGTGCCAGCAGCTTATTGGTTTCGACAGTTCAAGAGACCCAGTACTTC
TRBJ2-7 . TRBV11-2 . CASSPVGLSYEQYF TGTGCCAGCAGCCCAGTGGGCTTATCCTACGAGCAGTACTTC
TRBJ2-5 TRBD2 TRBV11-2 . CASSLDSAGEETQYF TGTGCCAGCAGCTTAGACTCGGCGGGGGAAGAGACCCAGTACTTC
TRBJ2-7 TRBD2 TRBV20-1 . CSAYASGAYEQYF TGCAGTGCTTATGCTAGCGGGGCCTACGAGCAGTACTTC
TRBJ2-7 . TRBV7-9 . CASSPRLGGPYEQYF TGTGCCAGCAGCCCTAGGCTGGGGGGTCCGTACGAGCAGTACTTC
TRBJ1-2 TRBD1 TRBV6-1 few CASRETGEGYGYTF TGTGCCAGCAGGGAGACAGGGGAGGGCTATGGCTACACCTTC
TRBJ2-3 . TRBV5-1 many CASSPQASTDTQYF TGCGCCAGCAGTCCCCAGGCAAGCACAGATACGCAGTATTTT
TRBJ2-5 . TRBV20-1 . CSARGGFGGQETQYF TGCAGTGCTAGGGGGGGTTTTGGCGGCCAAGAGACCCAGTACTTC
TRBJ2-7 . TRBV11-2 . CASSSFSEQYF TGTGCCAGCAGTAGTTTTAGTGAGCAGTACTTC
TRBJ1-6 TRBD1 TRBV9 . CASSQTSQGVNSPLHF TGTGCCAGCAGCCAGACAAGCCAGGGGGTTAATTCACCCCTCCACTTT
TRBJ2-7 TRBD2 TRBV20-1 few CSARDRRTRALEQYF TGCAGTGCTAGAGATAGGAGGACTAGGGCCCTCGAGCAGTACTTC
TRBJ2-1 TRBD2 TRBV12-3/TRBV12-4 few CASSPLLAGSYNEQFF TGTGCCAGCAGTCCCTTACTAGCGGGATCCTACAATGAGCAGTTCTTC
TRBJ1-1 . TRBV7-2 many CASSPFYGSYTEAFF TGTGCCAGCAGCCCCTTTTATGGCAGTTACACTGAAGCTTTCTTT
TRBJ1-5 . TRBV10-3 . CAISYDSKRGPQHF TGTGCCATCAGTTACGACAGCAAAAGAGGGCCCCAGCATTTT
TRBJ1-3 . TRBV10-1 . CASSEDLNSGNTIYF TGCGCCAGCAGTGAGGACCTCAACTCTGGAAACACCATATATTTT
TRBJ2-1 . TRBV7-2 many CASSEGAPGVYNEQFF TGTGCCAGCAGCGAGGGAGCTCCAGGGGTCTACAATGAGCAGTTCTTC
TRBJ1-5 TRBD1 TRBV12-3/TRBV12-4 . CASSPQDRGNQPQHF TGTGCCAGCAGTCCGCAGGACAGGGGCAATCAGCCCCAGCATTTT
TRBJ2-3 TRBD2 TRBV11-2 many CASSSDPRTSGTDTQYF TGTGCCAGCAGCTCCGACCCTAGGACTAGCGGCACAGATACGCAGTATTTT
TRBJ2-7 . TRBV6-1 . CASSVYDRSYEQYF TGTGCCAGCAGTGTTTACGACAGGTCCTACGAGCAGTACTTC
TRBJ1-4 . TRBV28 few CASSRGGATNEKLFF TGTGCCAGCAGCCGAGGAGGGGCCACTAATGAAAAACTGTTTTTT
TRBJ1-6 . TRBV11-2 many CASSILQGRPLHF TGTGCCAGCAGCATACTCCAGGGTAGACCCCTCCACTTT
TRBJ1-6 . TRBV30 . CAWSALLGISSPLHF TGTGCCTGGAGTGCGCTGTTGGGGATAAGCTCACCCCTCCACTTT
TRBJ2-1 TRBD2 TRBV29-1 . CSVEELRRRVAGGLVNEQFF TGCAGCGTTGAAGAACTCCGCCGACGAGTAGCGGGAGGGCTTGTAAATGAGCAGTTCTTC
TRBJ1-5 . TRBV28 . CASSPRGFNGNQPQHF TGTGCCAGCAGCCCTCGAGGGTTTAATGGCAATCAGCCCCAGCATTTT
TRBJ2-3 . TRBV15 . CATGAGPSNTQYF TGTGCCACAGGGGCGGGGCCCTCGAATACGCAGTATTTT
TRBJ2-7 . TRBV7-2 many CASSLDGHEQYF TGTGCCAGCAGCTTAGACGGGCACGAGCAGTACTTC
TRBJ2-1 TRBD1 TRBV5-1 . CASSALTGGNEQFF TGCGCCAGCAGCGCTCTGACAGGGGGCAATGAGCAGTTCTTC
TRBJ2-6 . TRBV6-2/TRBV6-3 . CASSYSGASGANVLTF TGTGCCAGCAGTTACTCTGGCGCATCTGGGGCCAACGTCCTGACTTTC
TRBJ2-1 . TRBV9 . CASSVEPTNEQFF TGTGCCAGCAGCGTAGAACCGACGAATGAGCAGTTCTTC
TRBJ1-5 . TRBV4-3 . CASSLRQNQPQHF TGCGCCAGCAGCCTCCGACAGAATCAGCCCCAGCATTTT
TRBJ2-1 TRBD2 TRBV4-3 . CASSRQVGGSIYEQFF TGCGCCAGCAGCCGCCAAGTGGGGGGGAGCATATACGAGCAGTTCTTC
TRBJ1-5 . TRBV27 few CASSFGRQGNQPQHF TGTGCCAGCAGTTTCGGTAGGCAGGGCAATCAGCCCCAGCATTTT
TRBJ1-6 . TRBV15 . CATSRGPGVASPLHF TGTGCCACCAGCAGAGGGCCCGGGGTTGCTTCACCCCTCCACTTT
TRBJ2-1 . TRBV7-9 many CASSPRLGLNEQFF TGTGCCAGCAGCCCTCGACTAGGCCTCAATGAGCAGTTCTTC
TRBJ2-3 . TRBV29-1 . CSVHPFGVDTQYF TGCAGCGTCCACCCTTTTGGGGTAGATACGCAGTATTTT
TRBJ2-1 . TRBV24-1 . CATSDPRELLSEQFF TGTGCCACCAGTGATCCCCGTGAACTTCTGAGTGAGCAGTTCTTC
TRBJ2-3 TRBD2 TRBV6-5 many CASSDWTAGGPGTDTQYF TGTGCCAGCAGTGACTGGACAGCGGGAGGGCCCGGCACAGATACGCAGTATTTT
TRBJ2-3 TRBD2 TRBV13 . CASSRSAGGNTDTQYF TGTGCCAGCAGCAGGAGTGCGGGGGGAAACACAGATACGCAGTATTTT
TRBJ2-6 TRBD1 TRBV29-1 . CSVGDRGSGANVLTF TGCAGCGTCGGGGACAGGGGTTCTGGGGCCAACGTCCTGACTTTC
TRBJ1-2 . TRBV20-1 few CSARDRTNYGYTF TGCAGTGCTAGAGATCGGACCAACTATGGCTACACCTTC